The 17 T cell receptor beta chains listed next were all sequenced from one sample in a study of metastatic and nonmetastatic thyroid tumors. Each patient went into thyroid surgery without having received any treatment. MiXCR was used by TCRdb to re-call the PCR reads. The repertoire has over 45,000 clones, approximately 20% of them found once; the top ten carry 3% to 4%. The sample was blood. The receptors shown here come from a male donor with papillary thyroid cancer or a benign thyroid nodule (not recorded which). Some clones in this sample may be carry-over from other donors' samples.

This clone is medium-sized within its sample. The chain joins TRBV6-4 to TRBJ2-3, with no clear D. Germline CDR1 reads MRHNA; CDR2 reads SNTAGT. V was shortened by 3 bases and J by 5 bases, with 12 bases between the two germline ends. The CDR3 extends over 14 amino acids. CDR3 sequence: CASSERSDGDTQYF. As DNA, the CDR3 is TGTGCCAGCAGTGAACGGAGCGATGGAGATACGCAGTATTTT.

This clone has ten or more counts. The chain carries TRBV28 and TRBJ1-1; tentative D call: TRBD1 (5 bases). Trimming pared 3 bases from V and 1 base from J, leaving 15 bases between. The CDR3 has 16 amino acids. Germline CDR1 and CDR2: MDHEN and SYDVKM. CDR3 bases: TGTGCCAGCAGTTTCATGGGGGGGTCTGGGAACACTGAAGCTTTCTTT. It yields the protein CASSFMGGSGNTEAFF. Together with reference TRBV28 and TRBJ1-1, the CDR3 gives the full variable domain: DVKVTQSSRYLVKRTGEKVFLECVQDMDHENMFWYRQDPGLGLRLIYFSYDVKMKEKGDIPEGYSVSREKKERFSLILESASTNQTSMYLCASSFMGGSGNTEAFFGQGTRLTVV.

On this clone: One end of the junction is discordant with germline, which a read error may explain. The chain recombines TRBV6-1 with TRBJ2-3; TRBD2 might be the D (6 bases). The CDR3 loop spans 17 amino acids. Germline V gene sequence: CDR1 MNHNS, CDR2 SASEGT. CDR3 region: CVSSEEGYFAGTDTQYF. The CDR3 DNA sequence: TGTGTCAGCAGTGAGGAGGGGTACTTCGCCGGCACAGATACGCAGTATTTT.

The genes are TRBV9 and TRBJ2-7, with unresolved D. Trimming stripped 2 bases from V and 6 bases from J, with 15 bases between. The CDR3 sequence is 14 residues long. Germline V gene data show CDR1 as SGDLS and CDR2 as YYNGEE. The CDR3 is CASSVEPFLPEQYF. CDR3 DNA: TGTGCCAGCAGCGTTGAGCCCTTCCTTCCCGAGCAGTACTTC.

This clone was seen ten or more times. The chain combines TRBV28 with TRBJ2-1, with D uncertain. Germline V CDR1 and CDR2: MDHEN, SYDVKM. The CDR3 runs 13 residues. Trimming took 10 bases from V and 8 from J, leaving 18 bases between them. CDR3 nucleotide sequence: TGTGCCATTTTCTCCGCATCGCTGCATGAGCAGTTCTTC. It is translated as CAIFSASLHEQFF.

This clone was counted at least ten times. At one end the junction does not follow the germline gene, possibly because of a read error. The CDR3 DNA is TGTGCCAGCAGGGAAGGACTAGCGGGGAACACCGGGGAGCTGTTTTTT. This translates into CASREGLAGNTGELFF. This chain connects TRBV2 to TRBJ2-2, with 11 bases that match TRBD2. CDR1 SNHLY and CDR2 FYNNEI come from the germline V gene. The CDR3 spans 16 residues.

This clone was recorded many times. The chain links TRBV11-2 to TRBJ2-7; tentative D call: TRBD1 (5 bases). V shed 2 bases and J shed 2 bases, with 10 bases lying between them. Germline V gene lookup returns CDR1 SGHAT and CDR2 FQNNGV. This CDR3 has 14 residues. CDR3 in amino acids: CASSLTDNTYEQYF. The CDR3 DNA reads TGTGCCAGCAGCTTAACGGACAACACCTACGAGCAGTACTTC.

On this clone itself: The CDR3 carries no conserved terminal phenylalanine or tryptophan, so it likely arises from a read error. The V call is TRBV6-5, the J call TRBJ2-7; D is unresolved. The end of the DNA aligns better with TRBJ2-1, so the J call may be wrong. The CDR3 runs to 14 residues. Germline values: CDR1 MNHEY, CDR2 SVGAGI. The CDR3 sequence is CGCSSQGLSYEQFL. The CDR3 DNA follows: TGTGGCTGCAGTTCCCAAGGGCTTTCCTACGAGCAGTTCTTG.

This clone was observed many times. CDR3 region: CASSGSENTF. The CDR3 DNA follows: TGTGCCAGCAGCGGATCGGAGAACACCTTC. The chain employs TRBV2 and TRBJ1-2; D unresolved. The CDR3 has 10 residues. With 6 bases removed from V and 12 bases from J, the gap between germline ends came to 11 bases. Looked up from germline, CDR1 is SNHLY and CDR2 is FYNNEI.

This clone was seen a handful of times. This chain links TRBV6-1 with TRBJ2-2; 7 bases agree with TRBD1. Unmatched junction bases numbered 6, after V lost 7 bases and J lost 4 bases. The germline V gene has CDR1 MNHNS and CDR2 SASEGT. The length of the CDR3 is 14 residues. CDR3 protein: CASTRQGPTGELFF. In nucleotides, the CDR3 is TGTGCCAGCACGCGACAGGGCCCCACCGGGGAGCTGTTTTTT.

The chain combines TRBV6-2 or TRBV6-3 with TRBJ2-6; D is possibly TRBD2 (7 bases). The CDR3 sequence is 20 residues long. CDR1 MNHEY and CDR2 SVGEGT come from the germline V gene. Trimming removed 2 bases from V and 0 bases from J, with 20 bases in between. As DNA, the CDR3 is TGTGCCAGCAGTTACGCCGGGGGGCAGTCCCCTACCTCTGGGGCCAACGTCCTGACTTTC. Amino acids: CASSYAGGQSPTSGANVLTF.

This clone was recorded many times. This chain connects TRBV19 to TRBJ2-3; TRBD1 matches at 10 bases. Germline CDR1 and CDR2: LNHDA and SQIVND (reference sequence). The length of the CDR3 is 16 residues. J was trimmed by 3 bases and V by 4 bases; bases with no gene match: 7. The CDR3 coding sequence is TGTGCCAGTAGTACGCACCCGGGACAGGGGACAGATACGCAGTATTTT. Protein sequence: CASSTHPGQGTDTQYF.

J is TRBJ1-1 and V is TRBV9, with D perhaps matching TRBD1 (6 bases). This CDR3 comprises 15 residues. The germline gives CDR1 SGDLS, CDR2 YYNGEE. V gave up 3 bases and J gave up 11 bases, with 23 bases separating them. The CDR3 sequence is CASSARGGHPKMAFF. Written as DNA, the CDR3 is TGTGCCAGCAGCGCACGGGGGGGACATCCCAAGATGGCTTTCTTT.

This clone was seen many times. The J gene is TRBJ2-7, the V gene TRBV12-3 or TRBV12-4; no clear D. The CDR3 is 13 amino acids. V lost 2 bases and J 7 bases, leaving 12 bases between the germline ends. The CDR3 bases are TGTGCCAGCAGTTTACTGGCGCAATGGGAGCAGTACTTC. Amino acid sequence: CASSLLAQWEQYF.

This clone was observed at least ten times. The gene calls are TRBV5-1 and TRBJ1-4, with D unclear. Between the trimmed V and J ends, which lost 5 bases and 0 bases, there was a span of 8 bases. Germline lookup yields CDR1 SGHRS and CDR2 YFSETQ. The CDR3 length is 14 residues. The CDR3 DNA reads as TGCGCCAGCAGTCGGACTACAACTAATGAAAAACTGTTTTTT. Encoded protein: CASSRTTTNEKLFF.

This clone was counted ten times or more. This rearrangement joins TRBV5-1 to TRBJ2-1; perhaps TRBD2 as D (6 bases). The CDR3 runs to 15 residues. The V end lost 0 bases, the J end lost 7 bases, and 14 bases lay between the germline ends. Per germline, CDR1 SGHRS and CDR2 YFSETQ. The CDR3 DNA sequence: TGCGCCAGCAGCTTGGAACCCGATCGGGGGAATGAGCAGTTCTTC. This gives the protein CASSLEPDRGNEQFF.

This clone has at least ten counts. This rearrangement joins TRBV6-1 to TRBJ1-3; D is perhaps TRBD1 (5 bases). Germline CDR1 reads MNHNS; CDR2 reads SASEGT. There are 14 residues in the CDR3. Trimming left V 6 bases short and J 0 bases short, with 9 bases between. The CDR3 is CASRSQVSGNTIYF. CDR3 coding DNA: TGTGCCAGCAGATCACAGGTCTCTGGAAACACCATATATTTT.